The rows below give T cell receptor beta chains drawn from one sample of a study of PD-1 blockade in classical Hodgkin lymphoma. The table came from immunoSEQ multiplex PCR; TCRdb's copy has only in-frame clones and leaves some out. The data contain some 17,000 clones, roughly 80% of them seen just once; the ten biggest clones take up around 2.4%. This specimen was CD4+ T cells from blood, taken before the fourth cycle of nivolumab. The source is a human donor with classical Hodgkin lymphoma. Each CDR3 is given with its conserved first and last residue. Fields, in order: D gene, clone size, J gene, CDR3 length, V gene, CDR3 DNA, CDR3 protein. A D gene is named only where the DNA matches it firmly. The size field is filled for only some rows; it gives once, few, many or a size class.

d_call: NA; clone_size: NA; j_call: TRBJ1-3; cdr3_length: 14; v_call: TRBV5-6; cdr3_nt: TGTGCCAGCAGCGCACCGGGTCCTGGAAACACCATATATTTT; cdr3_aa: CASSAPGPGNTIYF
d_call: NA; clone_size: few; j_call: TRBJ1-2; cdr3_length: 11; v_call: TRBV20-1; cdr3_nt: TGCAGTGCTAGGACCCTTCGCGGCTACACCTTC; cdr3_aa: CSARTLRGYTF
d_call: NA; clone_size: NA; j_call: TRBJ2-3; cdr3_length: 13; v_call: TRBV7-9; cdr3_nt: TGTGCCAGCAGCTTTATCCGTGGGGATACGCAGTATTTT; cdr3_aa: CASSFIRGDTQYF
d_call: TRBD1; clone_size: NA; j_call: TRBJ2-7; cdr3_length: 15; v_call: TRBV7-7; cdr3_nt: TGTGCTAGCAGCTTAGCGACAGGGATCACATACGAGCAGTACTTC; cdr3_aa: CASSLATGITYEQYF
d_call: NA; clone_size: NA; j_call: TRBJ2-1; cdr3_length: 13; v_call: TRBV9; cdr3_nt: TGTGCCAGCAGCGTTAGCGTGCTCAATGAGCAGTTCTTC; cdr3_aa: CASSVSVLNEQFF
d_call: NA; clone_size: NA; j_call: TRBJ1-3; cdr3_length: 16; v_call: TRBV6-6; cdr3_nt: TGTGCCAGCAGTCGAAACCAGGCCTCCTCTGGAAACACCATATATTTT; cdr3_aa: CASSRNQASSGNTIYF
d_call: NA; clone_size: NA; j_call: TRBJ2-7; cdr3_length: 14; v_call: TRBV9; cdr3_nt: TGTGCCAGCAGCGTAGGGGTCGTAGCCGGCGAGCAGTACTTC; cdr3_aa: CASSVGVVAGEQYF
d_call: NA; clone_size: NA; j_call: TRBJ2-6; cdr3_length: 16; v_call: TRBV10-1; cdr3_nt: TGCGCCAGCAGTGAGTCGATTTCGGCTGGGGCCAACGTCCTGACTTTC; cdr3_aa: CASSESISAGANVLTF
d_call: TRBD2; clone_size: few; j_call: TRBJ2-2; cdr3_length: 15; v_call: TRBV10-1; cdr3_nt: TGCGCCAGCAGTGCTCTAGCGGGAGGCACCGGGGAGCTGTTTTTT; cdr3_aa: CASSALAGGTGELFF
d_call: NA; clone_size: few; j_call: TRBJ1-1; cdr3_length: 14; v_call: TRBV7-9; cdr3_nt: TGTGCCAGCAGCGAAAGGGAGGGGAGGACTGAAGCTTTCTTT; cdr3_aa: CASSEREGRTEAFF
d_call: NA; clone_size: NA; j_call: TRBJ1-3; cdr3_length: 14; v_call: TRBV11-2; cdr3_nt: TGTGCCAGCAGCTTAGACAGGGTTGGAAACACCATATATTTT; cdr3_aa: CASSLDRVGNTIYF
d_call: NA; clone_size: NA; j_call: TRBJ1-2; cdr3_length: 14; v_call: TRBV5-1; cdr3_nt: TGCGCCAGCAGCTTGCGGGAAGCGAACTATGGCTACACCTTC; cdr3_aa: CASSLREANYGYTF
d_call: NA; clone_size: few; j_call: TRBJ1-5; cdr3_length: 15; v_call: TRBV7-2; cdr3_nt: TGTGCCAGCAGCTTAGTAAGGGAGGCGGATCAGCCCCAGCATTTT; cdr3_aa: CASSLVREADQPQHF
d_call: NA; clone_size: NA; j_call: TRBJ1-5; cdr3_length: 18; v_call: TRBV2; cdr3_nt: TGTGCCAGCAGTGGGTTTACAGGGACGGCGGATAGCAATCAGCCCCAGCATTTT; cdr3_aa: CASSGFTGTADSNQPQHF
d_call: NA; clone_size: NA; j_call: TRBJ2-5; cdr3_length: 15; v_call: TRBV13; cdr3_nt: TGTGCCAGCAGCTTACGGTGGCAGGGCCAAGAGACCCAGTACTTC; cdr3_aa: CASSLRWQGQETQYF
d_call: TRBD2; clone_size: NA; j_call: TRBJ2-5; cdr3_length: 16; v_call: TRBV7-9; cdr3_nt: TGTGCCAGCAGCGGGATAGCGGGGACCCAGCAAGAGACCCAGTACTTC; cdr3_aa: CASSGIAGTQQETQYF
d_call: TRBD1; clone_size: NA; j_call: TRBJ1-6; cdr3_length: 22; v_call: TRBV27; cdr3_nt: TGTGCCAGCAGTTTAGGGTATTTGCGCCACCTTCCAGGGGGTATTTTAAATTCACCCCTCCACTTT; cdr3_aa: CASSLGYLRHLPGGILNSPLHF
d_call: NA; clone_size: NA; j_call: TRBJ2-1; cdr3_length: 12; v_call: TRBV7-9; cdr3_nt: TGTGCCGGGAGTGAGGGAACGAATGAGCAGTTCTTC; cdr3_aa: CAGSEGTNEQFF
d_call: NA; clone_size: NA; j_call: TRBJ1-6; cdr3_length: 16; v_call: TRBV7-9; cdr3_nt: TGTGCCAGCAGCGACGAGGGCGTTTTGGGGGAAAGACCCCTCCACTTT; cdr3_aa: CASSDEGVLGERPLHF
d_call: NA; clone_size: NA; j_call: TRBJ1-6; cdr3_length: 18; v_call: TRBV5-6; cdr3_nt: TGTGCCAGCAGCTTGTTTGTGACGGAGAGCTCCTATAATTCACCCCTCCACTTT; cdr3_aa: CASSLFVTESSYNSPLHF
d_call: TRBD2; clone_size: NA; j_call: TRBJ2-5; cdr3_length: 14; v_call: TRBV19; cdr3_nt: TGTGCCAGTAGCGTAGCGGGAGTCGTGGAGACCCAGTACTTC; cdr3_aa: CASSVAGVVETQYF
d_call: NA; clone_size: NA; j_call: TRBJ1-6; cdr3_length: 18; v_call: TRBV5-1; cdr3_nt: TGCGCCAGCAGCCCGAAGGTGGCAGGAAGCTCCTATAATTCACCCCTCCACTTT; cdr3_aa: CASSPKVAGSSYNSPLHF
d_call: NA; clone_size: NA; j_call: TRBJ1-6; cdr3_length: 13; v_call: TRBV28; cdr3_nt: TGTGCCAGCAGTTCGGGACCGTATTCACCCCTCCACTTT; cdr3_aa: CASSSGPYSPLHF
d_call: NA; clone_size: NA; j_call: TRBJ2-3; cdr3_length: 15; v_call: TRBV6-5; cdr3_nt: TGTGCCAGCAAACCGGGGCGGGGACACACAGATACGCAGTATTTT; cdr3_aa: CASKPGRGHTDTQYF
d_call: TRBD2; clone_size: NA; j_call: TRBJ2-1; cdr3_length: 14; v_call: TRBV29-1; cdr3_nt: TGCAGCGTTGATCCTAGCGGGATCTACAATGAGCAGTTCTTC; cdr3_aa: CSVDPSGIYNEQFF
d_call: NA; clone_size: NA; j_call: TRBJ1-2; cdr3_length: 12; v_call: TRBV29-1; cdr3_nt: TGCAGTTCCGGTACTCAGGGCTATGGCTACACCTTC; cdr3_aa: CSSGTQGYGYTF
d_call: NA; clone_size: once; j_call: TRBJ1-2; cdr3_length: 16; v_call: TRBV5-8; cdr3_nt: TGTGCCAGCAGCCAAGATACGGGGGGGGCGTCCTATGGCTACACCTTC; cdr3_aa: CASSQDTGGASYGYTF
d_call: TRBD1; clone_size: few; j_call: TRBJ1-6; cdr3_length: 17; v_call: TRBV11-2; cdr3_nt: TGTGCCAGCAGCTTAGAGGGACAGGGCAGGGATAATTCACCCCTCCACTTT; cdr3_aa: CASSLEGQGRDNSPLHF
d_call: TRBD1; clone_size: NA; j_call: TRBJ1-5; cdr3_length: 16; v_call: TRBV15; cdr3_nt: TGTGCCACCAGCAGCTTAACCGGGACAGGGGATCAGCCCCAGCATTTT; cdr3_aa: CATSSLTGTGDQPQHF
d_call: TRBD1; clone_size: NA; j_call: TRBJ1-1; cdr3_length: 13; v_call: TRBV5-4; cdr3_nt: TGTGCCAGCAGTCCTTGGGGACAGAACGAAGCTTTCTTT; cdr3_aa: CASSPWGQNEAFF
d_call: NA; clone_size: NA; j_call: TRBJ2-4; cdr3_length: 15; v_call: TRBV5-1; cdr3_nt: TGCGCCAGCAGCCCCGGACGGATAGCCAAAAACATTCAGTACTTC; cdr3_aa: CASSPGRIAKNIQYF
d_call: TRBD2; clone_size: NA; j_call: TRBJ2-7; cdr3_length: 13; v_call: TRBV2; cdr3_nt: TGTGCCATGACTAGCGGGAGGTTCAACGAGCAGTACTTC; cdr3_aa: CAMTSGRFNEQYF
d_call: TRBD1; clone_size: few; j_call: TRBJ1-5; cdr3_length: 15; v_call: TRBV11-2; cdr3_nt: TGTGCCAGCAGCCGGGGACAGGGAAGCAATCAGCCCCAGCATTTT; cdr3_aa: CASSRGQGSNQPQHF
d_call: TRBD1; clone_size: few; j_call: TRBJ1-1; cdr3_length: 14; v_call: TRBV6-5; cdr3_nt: TGTGCCAGCAGTTTCCGACAGGGGGTCACTGAAGCTTTCTTT; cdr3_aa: CASSFRQGVTEAFF
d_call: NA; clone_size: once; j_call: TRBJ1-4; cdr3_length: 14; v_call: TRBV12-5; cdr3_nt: TGTGCTAGTGGTTCGCGGGATAATAATGAAAAACTGTTTTTT; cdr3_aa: CASGSRDNNEKLFF
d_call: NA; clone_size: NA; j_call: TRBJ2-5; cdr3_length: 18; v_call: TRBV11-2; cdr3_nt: TGTGCCAGCAGCCACCGTGAATGGGGGGACCCGTACCAAGAGACCCAGTACTTC; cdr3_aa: CASSHREWGDPYQETQYF
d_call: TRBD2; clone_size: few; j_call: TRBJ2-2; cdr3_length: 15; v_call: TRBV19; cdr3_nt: TGTGCCAGTAGTATCACTAGCGGGATGTCCGGGGAGCTGTTTTTT; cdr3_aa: CASSITSGMSGELFF
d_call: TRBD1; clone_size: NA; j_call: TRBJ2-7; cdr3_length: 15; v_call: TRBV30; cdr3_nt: TGTGCCTGGTTCGACAAGGGGGCTGGGGACTACGAGCAGTACTTC; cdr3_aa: CAWFDKGAGDYEQYF
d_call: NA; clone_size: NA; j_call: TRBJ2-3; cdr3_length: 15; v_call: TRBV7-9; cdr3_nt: TGTGCCAGCAGCTTTGGCTCGTCCGCGGCAGATACGCAGTATTTT; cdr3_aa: CASSFGSSAADTQYF
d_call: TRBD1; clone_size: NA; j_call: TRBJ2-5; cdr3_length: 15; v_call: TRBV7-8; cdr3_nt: TGTGCCAGCAGATATAACCCACAGGGGCGGGAGACCCAGTACTTC; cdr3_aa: CASRYNPQGRETQYF
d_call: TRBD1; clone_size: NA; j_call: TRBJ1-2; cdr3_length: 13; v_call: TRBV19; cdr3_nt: TGTGCCAGTAGTATGGGCAGGGGGCTTGGCTACACCTTC; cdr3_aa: CASSMGRGLGYTF
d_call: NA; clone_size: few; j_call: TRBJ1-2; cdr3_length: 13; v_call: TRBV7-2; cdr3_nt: TGTGCCAGCAGCTTAGAAATAAACTATGGCTACACCTTC; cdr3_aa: CASSLEINYGYTF
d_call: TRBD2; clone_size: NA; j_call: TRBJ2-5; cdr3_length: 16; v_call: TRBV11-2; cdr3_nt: TGTGCCAGCAGCTTCGGACTAGCGGGGGGAGAAGAGACCCAGTACTTC; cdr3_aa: CASSFGLAGGEETQYF
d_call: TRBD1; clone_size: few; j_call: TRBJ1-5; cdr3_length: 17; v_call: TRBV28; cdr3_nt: TGTGCCAGCAGTCCGCCACCATACAGGGGGCGGAATCAGCCCCAGCATTTT; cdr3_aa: CASSPPPYRGRNQPQHF
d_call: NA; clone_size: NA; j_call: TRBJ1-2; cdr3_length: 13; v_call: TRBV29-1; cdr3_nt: TGCAGCGTTGAAGAATGGGCGGCCTATGGCTACACCTTC; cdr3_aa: CSVEEWAAYGYTF
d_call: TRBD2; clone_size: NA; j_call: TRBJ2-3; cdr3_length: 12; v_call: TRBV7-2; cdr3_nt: TGTGCCAGCAGTGATAGCGGGGGGCCTCAGTATTTT; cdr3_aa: CASSDSGGPQYF
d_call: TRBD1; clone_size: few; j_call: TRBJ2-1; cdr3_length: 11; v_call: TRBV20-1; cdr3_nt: TGCAGTGCTGACAGGGGACATGAGCAGTTCTTC; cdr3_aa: CSADRGHEQFF
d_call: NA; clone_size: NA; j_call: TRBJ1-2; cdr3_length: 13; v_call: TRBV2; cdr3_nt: TGTGCCAGCAGTGGCCGTGCCGGGTTTGGCTACACCTTC; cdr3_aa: CASSGRAGFGYTF
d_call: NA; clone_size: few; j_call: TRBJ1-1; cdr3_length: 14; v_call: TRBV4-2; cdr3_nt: TGTGCCAGCAGCCAAGAAATGGGGAGCACTGAAGCTTTCTTT; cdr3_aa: CASSQEMGSTEAFF
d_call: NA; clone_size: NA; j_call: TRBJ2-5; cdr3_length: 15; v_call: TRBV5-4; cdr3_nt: TGTGCCAGCAGCCCACAACACGGGGTCGTTGAGACCCAGTACTTC; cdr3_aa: CASSPQHGVVETQYF
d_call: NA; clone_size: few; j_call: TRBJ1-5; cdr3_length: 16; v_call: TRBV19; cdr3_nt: TGTGCCAGTAGTAGGTCACAGGGTATTCGCAATCAGCCCCAGCATTTT; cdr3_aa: CASSRSQGIRNQPQHF
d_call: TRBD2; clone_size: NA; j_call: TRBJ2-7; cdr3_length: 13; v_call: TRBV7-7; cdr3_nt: TGTGCTAGCAGCCCTAGGACTAGTGGCGAGCAGTACTTC; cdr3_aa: CASSPRTSGEQYF
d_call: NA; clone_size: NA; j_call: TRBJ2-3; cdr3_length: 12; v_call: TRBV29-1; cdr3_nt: TGCAGCGTTGCTTCTGGGTCGCACGCGCAGTATTTT; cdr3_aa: CSVASGSHAQYF
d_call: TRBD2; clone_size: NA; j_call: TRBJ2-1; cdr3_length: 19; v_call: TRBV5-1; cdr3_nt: TGCGCCAGCAGCTTGGCCGTACTAGCGGGAGAGTGGGGGGGCAATGAGCAGTTCTTC; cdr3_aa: CASSLAVLAGEWGGNEQFF
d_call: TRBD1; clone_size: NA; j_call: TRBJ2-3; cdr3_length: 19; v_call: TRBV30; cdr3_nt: TGTGCCTGGAGTGTACACAAACAGGGGGTTACCTCTAGCACAGATACGCAGTATTTT; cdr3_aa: CAWSVHKQGVTSSTDTQYF